The T cell receptor beta chain described here comes from a study of spatial heterogeneity in lung cancer. Study-level information: Unique TCR and UMI combinations averaged more than ten appearances each in raw reads.

By share of the sample, this clonotype is medium-sized (0.01 to 0.1%). The target antigen is unknown. TCRdb reprocessed the 5' RACE reads via MiXCR and lists one record per CDR3 protein. The repertoire consists of around 2,100 distinct CDR3 sequences, with about 9.8% occurring once and the leading ten covering around 10%. The CDR3 sequence is 13 residues long. Trimming stripped 2 bases from V and 10 bases from J, with 12 bases between. The germline gives CDR1 SGHTA, CDR2 FQGTGA. Documented time point: sample taken at primary tumor resection. Unsorted whole RNA samples from tumor, nontumor lung or frozen PBMC were sequenced. Overall study findings and caveats: In tumors, expanded intratumoral alpha and beta TCR counts tracked mutation counts.

The TCR originated in a female donor with early-stage non-small cell lung cancer. The source was lung tumor tissue, collected at surgery. This sequence joins TRBV7-3 and TRBJ2-1; D is ambiguous. CDR3 DNA sequence: TGTGCCAGCAGCTTAGATAGAATGGGGGAGCAGTTCTTC. This codes for CASSLDRMGEQFF.